This record covers a single TCR beta chain. The data were produced by immunoSEQ multiplex PCR, yet TCRdb's version contains in-frame clones alone and is incomplete. The table has hundreds of thousands of clones, 84% seen once. These data are taken from a study of Tregs in tolerant kidney transplant recipients. V lost 5 bases to trimming and J lost 3 bases; unmatched junction nucleotides: 5. The CDR3 contains 14 residues. Looked up from germline, CDR1 is SGHTA and CDR2 is FQGTGA. Material: CD4+ T cells from blood. The sequence came from a human donor in good health. V gene TRBV7-3 combines with J gene TRBJ2-5; 8 bases align to TRBD2. CDR3 coding DNA: TGTGCCAGCAGCCGAACGGGACTAGAAGAGACCCAGTACTTC. Translation gives CASSRTGLEETQYF.